Sequencing of this TCR beta chain was carried out in a study of Graves' ophthalmopathy and Graves' hyperthyroidism. The study, taken as a whole, reports: It was with approximately 70% sensitivity and about 72% specificity that the model predicted ophthalmopathy progression.

Over 18 months of follow-up, stable hyperthyroidism required that no ophthalmopathy appear. The evidence that diagnosis relied on was clinical symptoms, serum thyroxine, TRAb, thyroid ultrasound and orbital computed tomography. Amplifying from RNA transcripts, the study obtained TCR beta CDR3 regions. RT-PCR with HTBI primers came first, then second-round multiplex PCR. TCRdb processed the multiplex PCR reads anew with MiXCR; each CDR3 protein has one entry. The sample lists 350,000 to 450,000 distinct CDR3 sequences, under 25% occurring once. The length of the CDR3 is 13 residues. V was pared by 5 bases and J by 7 bases, with 12 bases between. Per germline, CDR1 LNHDA and CDR2 SQIVND (reference sequence). This clonotype was seen repeatedly, ten times or more. What it binds is unknown.

The chain uses TRBV19 and TRBJ1-5; unclear D gene. The clonotype was recovered from a woman aged 18 to 35 with stable Graves' hyperthyroidism. The specimen was peripheral blood. The CDR3 loop is CASSATRGQPQHF. The CDR3 DNA reads TGTGCCAGTAGTGCCACCCGTGGGCAGCCCCAGCATTTT.